The 16 T cell receptor beta chains presented below share a single source sample, sequenced in a study of cytomegalovirus exposure and HLA in healthy donors. The PCR used 60 Vbeta and 13 Jbeta primers. Clones were read by immunoSEQ multiplex PCR, and TCRdb kept only the in-frame ones, dropping some. The table has over 100,000 clones, 87% seen once. What was sequenced was PBMCs. These receptors were collected from a young woman in good health and CMV-seronegative.

V usage is TRBV7-9 and J usage is TRBJ2-1, with a tentative D call TRBD2 (6 bases). V was shortened by 4 bases and J by 6 bases, with 19 bases between the two germline ends. The germline CDR1 and CDR2 sequences are SEHNR and FQNEAQ (reference sequence). CDR3 length equals 16 residues. The DNA of the CDR3 is TGTGCCAGCAGCTCCACAAAAGTAGCGGCTCGCAATGAGCAGTTCTTC. This encodes CASSSTKVAARNEQFF.

The chain links TRBV4-3 to TRBJ2-7; 7 bases are a match to TRBD2. Germline CDR1 is LGHNA and CDR2 is YSLEER. This CDR3 has 17 residues. V lost 1 base to trimming and J lost 0 bases; unmatched junction nucleotides: 9. As DNA, the CDR3 is TGCGCCAGCAGCCAAGCCTCGGGAGGCCTGAGCTCCTACGAGCAGTACTTC. Translating gives CASSQASGGLSSYEQYF.

This clone showed up just a few times. The genes are TRBV10-3 and TRBJ2-6; 9 nucleotides agree with TRBD1. From germline, CDR1 is ENHRY and CDR2 SYGVKD. After removal of 6 bases from V and 0 bases from J, the junction contained 3 bases not matched to a gene. The CDR3 contains 16 residues. CDR3 sequence: CAIRGTGSSGANVLTF. CDR3 coding DNA: TGTGCCATCAGGGGGACAGGGTCCTCTGGGGCCAACGTCCTGACTTTC.

V gene TRBV19 combines with J gene TRBJ2-3; D perhaps matches TRBD2 (6 bases). The CDR3 has 15 amino acids. The V gene lost 4 bases and the J gene lost 6 bases, with 17 bases spanning the gap. Germline V gene sequence: CDR1 LNHDA, CDR2 SQIVND (reference sequence). In nucleotides, the CDR3 is TGTGCCAGTAGTAAGGGACTGAGGTGGTTTGATACGCAGTATTTT. This gives the protein CASSKGLRWFDTQYF.

V is TRBV14 and J is TRBJ1-1, with 9 positions matching TRBD1. The CDR3 has 12 amino acids. Germline values: CDR1 SGHDN, CDR2 FVKESK. With 4 bases clipped from V and 9 bases from J, the junction kept 3 bases outside the gene matches. CDR3 nucleotide sequence: TGTGCCAGCAGCCTCGGACAGGGGCAAGCTTTCTTT. It is translated as CASSLGQGQAFF.

This chain uses TRBV28 with TRBJ2-7, with 8 bases that match TRBD2. Per the germline V gene, CDR1 is MDHEN and CDR2 is SYDVKM. This CDR3 comprises 12 residues. The V and J ends lost 5 bases and 6 bases, in that order; junction bases with no gene match: 3. In DNA, the CDR3 is TGTGCCAGCAGTCCCGGGGGGGCCGAGCAGTACTTC. It yields the protein CASSPGGAEQYF.

This clone was found once. Other DNA variants within this sample encode the same CDR3. The rearrangement joins TRBV7-8 to TRBJ2-3; 12 bases line up with TRBD2. J gave up 6 bases and V 5 bases, and 3 bases lay outside the gene matches. The CDR3 runs to 14 residues. CDR1 is SGHVS, CDR2 FQNEAQ, per germline. The CDR3, as DNA: TGTGCCAGCAGCACCCTAGCGGGAGGGGATACGCAGTATTTT. Its translation: CASSTLAGGDTQYF.

This chain joins TRBV7-3 and TRBJ2-3, with a tentative D call TRBD2 (7 bases). The CDR3 loop spans 18 amino acids. Trimming removed 1 base from V and 2 bases from J, with 19 bases in between. Germline loops: CDR1 SGHTA, CDR2 FQGTGA. In DNA, the CDR3 is TGTGCCAGCAGCTTAAATAGTAGGGGGGGCGGATACACAGATACGCAGTATTTT. Amino acid sequence: CASSLNSRGGGYTDTQYF.

This clone turned up a few times. The V and J genes are TRBV4-2 and TRBJ2-1; 10 bases line up with TRBD2. Germline-derived CDR1 and CDR2 are LGHNA and YNFKEQ. The ends lost 1 base at V and 14 bases at J; junction bases unmatched: 8. The CDR3 extends over 14 amino acids. CDR3 in DNA: TGTGCCAGCAGCCAAGGGATAGGCAGCGGGAGGGAGTTCTTC. Its protein is CASSQGIGSGREFF.

J is TRBJ1-1 and V is TRBV6-5, with TRBD1 as a possible D gene (6 bases). This CDR3 comprises 15 residues. With 2 bases removed from V and 5 bases from J, the gap between germline ends came to 15 bases. Germline V gene data show CDR1 as MNHEY and CDR2 as SVGAGI. CDR3 region: CASSYVSGGRTEAFF. In DNA, the CDR3 is TGTGCCAGCAGTTACGTTTCGGGGGGGCGGACTGAAGCTTTCTTT.

The chain uses TRBV4-1 and TRBJ2-1; 16 bases align to TRBD2. This CDR3 is 19 amino acids long. CDR1 and CDR2 from the germline V gene are MGHRA and YSYEKL. Trimming at V came to 6 bases and at J to 12 bases, leaving 20 bases not matched to a gene. CDR3 loop: CASSLPTGTSGRAEWAQFF. The CDR3 DNA reads TGCGCCAGCAGTCTTCCGACCGGGACTAGCGGGAGGGCCGAGTGGGCGCAGTTCTTC.

The V gene is TRBV5-1, the J gene TRBJ2-7, with TRBD2 matching over 15 bases. The germline V gene encodes CDR1 SGHRS and CDR2 YFSETQ. The CDR3 is made up of 17 amino acids. Unmatched junction bases numbered 6, after V lost 4 bases and J lost 1 base. The CDR3 DNA reads as TGCGCCAGCAGCGTAGGCGGACTAGCGGGGGGGTCCTACGAGCAGTACTTC. It specifies CASSVGGLAGGSYEQYF.

This rearrangement joins TRBV30 to TRBJ1-2, with D unresolved. Trimming pared 3 bases from V and 4 bases from J, leaving 6 bases between. The CDR3 covers 11 residues. CDR1 GTSNPN and CDR2 SVGIG come from the germline V gene (reference sequence). The CDR3 bases are TGTGCCTGGAGCGCGGGCTATGGCTACACCTTC. It encodes CAWSAGYGYTF.

V gene TRBV19 combines with J gene TRBJ2-1, with TRBD2 matching over 10 bases. The germline V gene has CDR1 LNHDA and CDR2 SQIVND (reference sequence). Losses at the gene ends were 6 bases for V and 10 bases for J; bases not matched to a gene: 15. The CDR3 has 16 amino acids. DNA for the CDR3: TGTGCCAGTAGCATTTACGAGCGGGGGGGCCCCAGCGAGCAGTTCTTC. Its protein is CASSIYERGGPSEQFF.

This clone has more than one count but fewer than ten. The chain recombines TRBV7-9 with TRBJ1-3; D is undetermined. Trimming removed 6 bases from V and 3 bases from J, with 6 bases in between. CDR3 length: 12 amino acids. Germline CDR1 and CDR2: SEHNR and FQNEAQ (reference sequence). The CDR3 is CASRQIGNTIYF. The CDR3 nucleotides read TGTGCCAGCAGACAAATTGGAAACACCATATATTTT.

The chain employs TRBV11-2 and TRBJ2-7; tentatively, D is TRBD1 (5 bases). This CDR3 contains 14 residues. Germline CDR1 SGHAT, CDR2 FQNNGV. The ends were cut back, 1 base at V and 2 bases at J, with 9 bases in the middle. The CDR3 spells CASSLVRQTYEQYF. The CDR3 DNA sequence: TGTGCCAGCAGCTTAGTACGACAGACCTACGAGCAGTACTTC.